This TCR beta chain was identified in a study of blood T cell repertoires in COVID-19. The method was immunoSEQ multiplex PCR; TCRdb's version includes in-frame clones alone and lacks a portion of them. Of approximately 200,000 clones in the sample, over 80% were seen once. This CDR3 region has 15 residues. Trimming removed 0 bases from V and 5 bases from J, with 13 bases in between. Germline CDR1 and CDR2: MGHRA and YSYEKL. This clonotype was sampled from a woman aged 25 to 39 who had been exposed to COVID-19. Sequencing was done on a sample of PBMCs or T cells enriched from blood (not recorded which). This chain links TRBV4-1 with TRBJ1-2; D gene unclear. The CDR3 here is CASSQERGFRYGYTF. In DNA, the CDR3 is TGCGCCAGCAGCCAAGAACGGGGTTTTAGATATGGCTACACCTTC.